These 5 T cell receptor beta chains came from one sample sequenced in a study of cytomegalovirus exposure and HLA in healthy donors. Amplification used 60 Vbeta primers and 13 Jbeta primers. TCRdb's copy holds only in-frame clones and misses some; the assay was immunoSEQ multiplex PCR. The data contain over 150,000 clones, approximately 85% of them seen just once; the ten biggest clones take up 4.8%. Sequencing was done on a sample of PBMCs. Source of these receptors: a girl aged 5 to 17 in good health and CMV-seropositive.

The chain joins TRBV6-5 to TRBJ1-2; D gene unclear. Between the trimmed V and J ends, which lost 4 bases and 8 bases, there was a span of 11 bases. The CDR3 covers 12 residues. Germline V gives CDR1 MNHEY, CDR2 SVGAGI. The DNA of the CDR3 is TGTGCCAGCAGTTCGAGAGGATGGGGCTACACCTTC. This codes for CASSSRGWGYTF.

The CDR3 region is CSVRGEELNTEAFF. CDR3 nucleotide sequence: TGCAGCGTTCGGGGTGAAGAACTGAACACTGAAGCTTTCTTT. The V gene is TRBV29-1, the J gene TRBJ1-1; D unresolved. This CDR3 is 14 amino acids long. Trimming took off 5 bases at V and 0 bases at J, with 13 bases between the two ends. The germline V gene has CDR1 SQVTM and CDR2 ANQGSEA.

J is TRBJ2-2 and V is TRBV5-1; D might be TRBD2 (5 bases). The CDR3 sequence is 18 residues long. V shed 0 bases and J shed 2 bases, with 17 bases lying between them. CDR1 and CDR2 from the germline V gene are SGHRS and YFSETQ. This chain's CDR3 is CASSLVALAGGNTGELFF. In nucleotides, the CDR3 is TGCGCCAGCAGCTTGGTGGCTTTGGCGGGCGGCAACACCGGGGAGCTGTTTTTT.

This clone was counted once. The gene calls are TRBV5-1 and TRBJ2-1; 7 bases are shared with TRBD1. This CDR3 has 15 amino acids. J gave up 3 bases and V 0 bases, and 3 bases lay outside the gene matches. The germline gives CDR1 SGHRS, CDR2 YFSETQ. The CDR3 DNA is TGCGCCAGCAGCTTGGGAGGGGGCGGCTACAATGAGCAGTTCTTC. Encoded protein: CASSLGGGGYNEQFF.

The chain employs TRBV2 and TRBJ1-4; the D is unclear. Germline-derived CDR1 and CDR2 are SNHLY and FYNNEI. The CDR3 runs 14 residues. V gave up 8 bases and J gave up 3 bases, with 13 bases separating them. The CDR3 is CASGARSANEKLFF. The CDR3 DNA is TGTGCCAGCGGAGCCCGGTCAGCTAATGAAAAACTGTTTTTT.